This T cell receptor beta chain was recorded in a study of T-cell reconstitution after alpha-beta-depleted transplantation in children. Study results and caveats: The study reportedly traced alpha-beta T cells about two months after transplant to several hundred expanded graft clones.

The library targeted TCRbeta and was prepared with unique molecular identifiers. One entry per CDR3 protein, called by TCRdb with MiXCR from the PCR reads. The sample gives approximately 800,000 distinct CDR3 sequences, around 17% of which show up once; under 6% is in the top ten. CDR1 is LNHNV, CDR2 YYDKDF, per germline (reference sequence). This CDR3 comprises 16 residues. V was pared by 0 bases and J by 4 bases, with 8 bases of the junction left unmatched. Remarks on this clonotype: Its antigen remains unknown.

Sequenced here: PBMCs, mostly from graft donor cells, sampled 360 days after TCRalphabeta/CD19-depleted stem cell transplant. The sequence was collected from a male patient between 10 and 17 years old who had a stem cell transplant for acute lymphoblastic leukemia, so the T cells may come from the graft donor. This sequence joins TRBV15 and TRBJ1-1, with 7 bases fitting TRBD1. This CDR3 is CATSRDKTGWGTEAFF. The CDR3 nucleotides are TGTGCCACCAGCAGAGATAAGACAGGGTGGGGCACTGAAGCTTTCTTT.